This T cell receptor beta chain originates from a study of blood T cell repertoires in COVID-19. This clone was counted between two and nine times. Germline V gene data show CDR1 as MNHNS and CDR2 as SASEGT. CDR3 length equals 15 residues. Trimming left V 1 base short and J 0 bases short, with 10 bases between. Libraries were prepared by immunoSEQ multiplex PCR; TCRdb keeps only in-frame clonotypes and omits some of them. The sample includes about 270,000 clones, 83% of them seen just once. J is TRBJ2-7 and V is TRBV6-1, with a weak D call TRBD2 (5 bases). Sequenced: peripheral blood. The sequence was obtained from a woman in her fifties or sixties who had recovered from COVID-19. In DNA, the CDR3 is TGTGCCAGCAGTGAAGTATCTAGCCTCTCCTACGAGCAGTACTTC. Protein sequence: CASSEVSSLSYEQYF.